This T cell receptor (beta chain) comes out of a study of blood T cell repertoires in COVID-19. Sequencing used immunoSEQ multiplex PCR; TCRdb keeps in-frame clones, though not all of them. This sample yields about 270,000 clones, of which around 90% are seen a single time; about 2.1% belongs to the top ten. The TCR originated in a woman aged 35 to 49 with acute COVID-19. Sequences were obtained from PBMCs or T cells enriched from blood (not recorded which).

The CDR3 DNA is TGTGCCAGCAGCTTAGGCCTTTTGGGTGACAGTACCATCTACGAGCAGTACTTC. Amino acid sequence: CASSLGLLGDSTIYEQYF. The chain combines TRBV11-3 with TRBJ2-7; D may be TRBD1 (5 bases). In germline, CDR1 is SGHNT, CDR2 YENEEA. The CDR3 runs 18 residues. V lost 1 base to trimming and J lost 3 bases, with 22 bases between them. The variable domain in full, with the rest retrieved from reference TRBV11-3 and TRBJ2-7, is EAGVVQSPRYKIIEKKQPVAFWCNPISGHNTLYWYLQNLGQGPELLIRYENEEAVDDSQLPKDRFSAERLKGVDSTLKIQPAELGDSAVYLCASSLGLLGDSTIYEQYFGPGTRLTVT.